This T cell receptor (beta chain) was identified in a study of shared clonotypes between healthy human individuals. Study observations and caveats: Clonotype sharing among donors was thought likely to change with sequencing depth. It was observed that roughly 5% of naive CD4 clonotypes were shared across a few donors.

In regard to this clone: Its antigen is undetermined.

Measured with immunoSEQ multiplex PCR; TCRdb has only the in-frame clones, and not every one. The sample carries more than 2 million clones, about 94% recorded once. Germline V CDR1 and CDR2: PRHDT, FYEKMQ (reference sequence). The CDR3 consists of 14 residues. Trimming took off 3 bases at V and 8 bases at J, with 11 bases between the two ends. All participating donors were Caucasian adults from Nashville, Tennessee. Sequencing was carried out using naive CD4+ T cells sorted from blood. Subset of the sample: CD45RA+ positively selected. The chain is built from TRBV13 and TRBJ1-6; perhaps TRBD1 as D (5 bases). This TCR was recovered from a man between 18 and 35 years old in good health. CDR3 protein: CASSFRVGHSPLHF. The DNA of the CDR3 is TGTGCCAGCAGCTTTCGGGTGGGGCATTCACCCCTCCACTTT.